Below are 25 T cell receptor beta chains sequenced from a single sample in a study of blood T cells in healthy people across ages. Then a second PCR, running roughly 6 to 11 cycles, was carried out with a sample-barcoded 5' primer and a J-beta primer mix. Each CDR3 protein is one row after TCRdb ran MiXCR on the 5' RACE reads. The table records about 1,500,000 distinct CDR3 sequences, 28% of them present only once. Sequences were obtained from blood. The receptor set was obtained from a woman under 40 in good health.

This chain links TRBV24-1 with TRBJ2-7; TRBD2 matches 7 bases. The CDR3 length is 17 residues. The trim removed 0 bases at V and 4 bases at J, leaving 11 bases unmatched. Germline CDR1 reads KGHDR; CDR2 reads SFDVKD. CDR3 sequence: CATSDLVGEGDAYEQYF. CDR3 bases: TGTGCCACCAGTGATTTGGTAGGGGAGGGCGACGCGTACGAGCAGTACTTC.

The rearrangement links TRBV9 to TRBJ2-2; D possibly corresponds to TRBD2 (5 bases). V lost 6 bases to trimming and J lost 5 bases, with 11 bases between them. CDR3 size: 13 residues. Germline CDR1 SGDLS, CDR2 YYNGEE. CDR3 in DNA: TGTGCCAGCAACTTGGAGGAGACCGGGGAGCTGTTTTTT. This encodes CASNLEETGELFF.

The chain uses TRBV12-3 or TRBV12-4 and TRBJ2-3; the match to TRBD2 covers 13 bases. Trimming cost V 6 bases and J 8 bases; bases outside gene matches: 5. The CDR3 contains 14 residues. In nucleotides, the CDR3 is TGTGCCAGCAGCACCGGGACTAGCGGGGCTACGCAGTATTTT. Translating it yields CASSTGTSGATQYF.

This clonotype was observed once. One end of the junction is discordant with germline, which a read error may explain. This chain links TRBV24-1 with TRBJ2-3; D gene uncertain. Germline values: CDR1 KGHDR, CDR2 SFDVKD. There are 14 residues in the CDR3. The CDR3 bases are TGTGCCACCAGGGATTCTCCCTCGGCAGATACGCAGTATTTT. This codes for CATRDSPSADTQYF.

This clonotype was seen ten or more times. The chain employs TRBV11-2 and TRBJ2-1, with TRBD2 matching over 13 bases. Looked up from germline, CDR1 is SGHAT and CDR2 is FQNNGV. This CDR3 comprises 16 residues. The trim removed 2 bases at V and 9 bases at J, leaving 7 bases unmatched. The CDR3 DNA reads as TGTGCCAGCAGCTTATGGACTAGCGGGAGTGATGGTGAGCAGTTCTTC. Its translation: CASSLWTSGSDGEQFF. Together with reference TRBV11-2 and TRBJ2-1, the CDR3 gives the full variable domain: EAGVAQSPRYKIIEKRQSVAFWCNPISGHATLYWYQQILGQGPKLLIQFQNNGVVDDSQLPKDRFSAERLKGVDSTLKIQPAKLEDSAVYLCASSLWTSGSDGEQFFGPGTRLTVL.

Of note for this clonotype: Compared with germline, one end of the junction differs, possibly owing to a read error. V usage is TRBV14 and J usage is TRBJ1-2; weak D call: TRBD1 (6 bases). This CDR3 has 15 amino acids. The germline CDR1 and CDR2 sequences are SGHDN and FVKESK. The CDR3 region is CAGSPGLGGPAGYTF. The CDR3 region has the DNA TGTGCCGGCAGCCCCGGCTTGGGGGGGCCGGCTGGCTACACCTTC.

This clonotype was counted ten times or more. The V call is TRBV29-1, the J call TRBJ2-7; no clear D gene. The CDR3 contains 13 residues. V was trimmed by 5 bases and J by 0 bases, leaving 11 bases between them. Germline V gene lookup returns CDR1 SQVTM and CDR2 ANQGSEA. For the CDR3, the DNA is TGCAGCGTTACGGACGGTGTCTCCTACGAGCAGTACTTC. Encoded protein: CSVTDGVSYEQYF.

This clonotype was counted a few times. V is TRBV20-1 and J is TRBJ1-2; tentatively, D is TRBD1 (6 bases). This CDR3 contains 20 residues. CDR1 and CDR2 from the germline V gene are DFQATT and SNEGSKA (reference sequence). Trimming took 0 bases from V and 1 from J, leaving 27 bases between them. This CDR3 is CSARDWGSGTPSHFNYGYTF. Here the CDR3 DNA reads TGCAGTGCTAGAGATTGGGGGTCCGGGACACCTTCCCATTTTAACTATGGCTACACCTTC.

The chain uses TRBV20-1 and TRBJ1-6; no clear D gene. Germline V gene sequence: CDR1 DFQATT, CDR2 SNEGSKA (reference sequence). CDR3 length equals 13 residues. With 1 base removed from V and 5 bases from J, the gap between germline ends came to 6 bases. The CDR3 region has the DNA TGCAGTGCTAGAGCCCTAAATAATTCACCCCTCCACTTT. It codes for CSARALNNSPLHF.

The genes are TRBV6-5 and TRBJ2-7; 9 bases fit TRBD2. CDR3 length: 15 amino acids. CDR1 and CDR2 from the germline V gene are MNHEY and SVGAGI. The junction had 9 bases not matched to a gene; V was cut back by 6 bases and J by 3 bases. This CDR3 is CASSRLAEGNYEQYF. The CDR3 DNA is TGTGCCAGCAGCCGACTAGCGGAGGGTAACTACGAGCAGTACTTC.

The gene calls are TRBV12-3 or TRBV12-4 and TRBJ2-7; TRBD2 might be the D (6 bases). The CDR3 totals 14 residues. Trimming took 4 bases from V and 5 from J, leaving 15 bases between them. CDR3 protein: CASSWAGGRDEQYF. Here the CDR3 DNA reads TGTGCCAGCAGTTGGGCCGGAGGGCGGGACGAGCAGTACTTC.

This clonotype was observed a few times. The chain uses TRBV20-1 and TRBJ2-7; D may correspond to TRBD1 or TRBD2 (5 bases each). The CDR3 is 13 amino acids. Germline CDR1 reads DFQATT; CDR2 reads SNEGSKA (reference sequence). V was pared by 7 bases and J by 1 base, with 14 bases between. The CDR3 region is CSVCRDGSYEQYF. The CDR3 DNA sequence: TGCAGTGTATGCCGGGACGGGTCCTACGAGCAGTACTTC.

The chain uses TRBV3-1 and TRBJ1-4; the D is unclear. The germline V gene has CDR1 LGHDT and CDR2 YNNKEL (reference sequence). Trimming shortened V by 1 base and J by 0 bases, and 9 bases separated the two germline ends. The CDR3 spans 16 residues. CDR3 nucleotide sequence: TGTGCCAGCAGCCAAGTGTGGGTCTCAACTAATGAAAAACTGTTTTTT. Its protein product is CASSQVWVSTNEKLFF.

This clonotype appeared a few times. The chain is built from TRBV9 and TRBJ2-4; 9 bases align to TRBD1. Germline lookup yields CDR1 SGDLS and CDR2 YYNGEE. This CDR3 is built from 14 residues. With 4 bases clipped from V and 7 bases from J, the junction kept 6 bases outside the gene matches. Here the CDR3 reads CASSQGQGYNIQYF. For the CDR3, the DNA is TGTGCCAGCAGCCAGGGACAGGGTTATAACATTCAGTACTTC.

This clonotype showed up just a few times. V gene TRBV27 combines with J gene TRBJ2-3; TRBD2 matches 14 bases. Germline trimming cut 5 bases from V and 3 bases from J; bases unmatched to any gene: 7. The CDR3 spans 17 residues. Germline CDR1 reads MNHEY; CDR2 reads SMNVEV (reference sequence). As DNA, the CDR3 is TGTGCCAGCAGTCCGGCGGGACTAGCGGGAGAGACAGATACGCAGTATTTT. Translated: CASSPAGLAGETDTQYF.

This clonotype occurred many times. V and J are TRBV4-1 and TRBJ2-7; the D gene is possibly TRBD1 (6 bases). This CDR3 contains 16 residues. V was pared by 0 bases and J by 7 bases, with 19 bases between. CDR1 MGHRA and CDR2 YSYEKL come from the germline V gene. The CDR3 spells CASSQDRGLPGLEQYF. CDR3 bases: TGCGCCAGCAGCCAAGACAGGGGTCTGCCGGGATTAGAGCAGTACTTC.

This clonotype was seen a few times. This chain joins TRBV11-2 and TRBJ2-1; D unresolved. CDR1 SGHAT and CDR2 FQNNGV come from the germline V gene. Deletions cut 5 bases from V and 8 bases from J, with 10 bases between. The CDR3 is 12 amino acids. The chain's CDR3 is CASSTFRYEQFF. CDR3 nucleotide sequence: TGTGCCAGCAGCACCTTTAGGTATGAGCAGTTCTTC.

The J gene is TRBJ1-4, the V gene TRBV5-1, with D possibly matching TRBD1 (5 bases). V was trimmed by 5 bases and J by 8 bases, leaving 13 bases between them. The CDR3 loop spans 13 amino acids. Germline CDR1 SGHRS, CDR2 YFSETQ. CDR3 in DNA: TGCGCCAGCAGGGGGGACGGGGAAGAAAAACTGTTTTTT. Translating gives CASRGDGEEKLFF.

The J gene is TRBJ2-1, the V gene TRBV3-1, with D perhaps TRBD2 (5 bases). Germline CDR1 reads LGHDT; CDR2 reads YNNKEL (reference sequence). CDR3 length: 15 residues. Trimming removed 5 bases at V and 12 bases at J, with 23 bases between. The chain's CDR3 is CASSWTTPNSSGQFF. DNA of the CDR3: TGTGCCAGCAGCTGGACGACACCTAACTCAAGCGGGCAGTTCTTC.

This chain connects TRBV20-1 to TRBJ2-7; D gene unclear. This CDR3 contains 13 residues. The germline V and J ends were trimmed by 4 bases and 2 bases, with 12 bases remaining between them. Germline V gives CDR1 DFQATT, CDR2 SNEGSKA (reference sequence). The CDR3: CSANTGRPYEQYF. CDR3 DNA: TGCAGTGCTAATACTGGCAGACCCTACGAGCAGTACTTC.

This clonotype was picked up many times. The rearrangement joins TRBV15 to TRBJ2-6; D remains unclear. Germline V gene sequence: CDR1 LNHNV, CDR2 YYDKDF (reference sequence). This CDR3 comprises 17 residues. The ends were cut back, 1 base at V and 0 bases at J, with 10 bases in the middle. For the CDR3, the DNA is TGTGCCACCAGCAGAGTCTGGTCGCGCTCTGGGGCCAACGTCCTGACTTTC. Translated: CATSRVWSRSGANVLTF.

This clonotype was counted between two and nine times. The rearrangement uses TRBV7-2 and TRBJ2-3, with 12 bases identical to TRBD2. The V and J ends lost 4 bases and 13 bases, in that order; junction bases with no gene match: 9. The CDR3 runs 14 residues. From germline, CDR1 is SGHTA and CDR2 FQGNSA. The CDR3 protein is CASSSPGLAGREYF. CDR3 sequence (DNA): TGTGCCAGCAGCTCTCCGGGACTAGCGGGTAGAGAGTATTTT.

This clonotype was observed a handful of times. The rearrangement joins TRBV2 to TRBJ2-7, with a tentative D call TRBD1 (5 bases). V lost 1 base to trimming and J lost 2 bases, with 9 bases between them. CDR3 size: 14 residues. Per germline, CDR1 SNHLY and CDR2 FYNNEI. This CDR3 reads CASSEGGRTYEQYF. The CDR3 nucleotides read TGTGCCAGCAGTGAAGGGGGCAGAACCTACGAGCAGTACTTC.

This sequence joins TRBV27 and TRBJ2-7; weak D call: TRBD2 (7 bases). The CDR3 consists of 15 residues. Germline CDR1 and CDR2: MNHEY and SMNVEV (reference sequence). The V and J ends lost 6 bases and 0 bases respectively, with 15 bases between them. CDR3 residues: CASRLGGGGSYEQYF. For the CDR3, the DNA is TGTGCCAGCAGGTTGGGAGGGGGGGGCTCCTACGAGCAGTACTTC.

As DNA, the CDR3 is TGTGCCCGCACCAAAACCGGGAGAAGGGTAAAAGGCTACACCTTC. Protein sequence: CARTKTGRRVKGYTF. V usage is TRBV6-5 and J usage is TRBJ1-2; D gene ambiguous. The V gene lost 11 bases and the J gene lost 8 bases, with 27 bases spanning the gap. The CDR3 length is 15 residues. Per germline, CDR1 MNHEY and CDR2 SVGAGI.